This TCR beta chain stems from a study of human T cells and chemical hapten exposure. Study results and caveats: Because they had alopecia, donors may respond immunologically unlike healthy people.

The time point denotes: patch test 2, 6 weeks after DPC sensitization. Sample treatment: therapeutic diphenylcyclopropenone sensitization with weekly scalp DPC. Each patch test followed a blood draw. One entry per CDR3 protein results from TCRdb running MiXCR on the RACE reads. Of over 65,000 distinct CDR3 sequences detected, 9.5% to 13% appear once; the ten largest clones hold around 1.4%. Points on this clonotype: Its antigen is undetermined.

The CDR3 is 11 amino acids. Between the trimmed V and J ends, which lost 4 bases and 9 bases, there was a span of 8 bases. Germline assignment: CDR1 SGHRS and CDR2 YFSETQ. The sequencing here drew on whole blood, taken in connection with sensitization to the hapten diphenylcyclopropenone (DPC). The chain uses TRBV5-1 and TRBJ2-1; D gene uncertain. This receptor was identified in a young man with alopecia areata. Some clones in this sample may be carry-over from other donors' samples. This CDR3 reads CASSLDLEQFF. The CDR3 DNA reads TGCGCCAGCAGCCTAGACCTTGAGCAGTTCTTC.